This is a list of T cell receptor beta chains from one sample in a study of PD-1 blockade in classical Hodgkin lymphoma. Here immunoSEQ multiplex PCR was the method, and the copy in TCRdb shows in-frame clones only, minus some. This table has tens of thousands of clones, approximately 89% appearing once. Source: peripheral blood mononuclear cells (PBMCs), taken at baseline. These receptors all stem from a human donor with classical Hodgkin lymphoma. Each CDR3 is given with its conserved first and last residue. A D gene is named only where the DNA matches it firmly. A clone size is listed for some rows: how often the clone was seen (once, few, many), or a class if it is expanded.

J,D,size,V,CDR3,DNA
TRBJ1-1,.,.,TRBV5-1,CASSPGPMGSTEAFF,TGCGCCAGCAGCCCGGGACCTATGGGGTCCACTGAAGCTTTCTTT
TRBJ1-1,.,.,TRBV28,CASSFRLGTYTEAFF,TGTGCCAGCAGTTTTAGGCTCGGGACATACACTGAAGCTTTCTTT
TRBJ2-7,.,.,TRBV20-1,CSARDLREQYF,TGCAGTGCTAGGGACTTGCGCGAGCAGTACTTC
TRBJ1-5,.,.,TRBV5-1,CASSLAGNQPQHF,TGCGCCAGCAGCTTGGCCGGTAATCAGCCCCAGCATTTT
TRBJ1-1,.,.,TRBV19,CASSLGNTEAFF,TGTGCCAGTAGTCTGGGGAACACTGAAGCTTTCTTT
TRBJ1-6,.,.,TRBV6-5,CASTRTSYNSPLHF,TGTGCCAGCACCAGGACATCCTATAATTCACCCCTCCACTTT
TRBJ2-3,.,.,TRBV4-3,CASSRAAQRPGTDTQYF,TGCGCCAGCAGCCGCGCAGCCCAGCGGCCGGGGACAGATACGCAGTATTTT
TRBJ2-3,.,.,TRBV6-6,CASSYGGSTDTQYF,TGTGCCAGCAGTTATGGGGGGAGCACAGATACGCAGTATTTT
TRBJ2-7,.,.,TRBV10-1,CASLQPYREDEQYF,TGCGCCAGCCTCCAACCCTACAGGGAGGACGAGCAGTACTTC
TRBJ2-3,TRBD1,.,TRBV6-6,CASSPRDRGNTQYF,TGTGCCAGCAGTCCCCGGGACAGAGGAAATACGCAGTATTTT
TRBJ1-2,.,.,TRBV11-2,CASSLDSSVGRANYGYTF,TGTGCCAGCAGCTTAGATTCGAGCGTGGGCAGGGCTAACTATGGCTACACCTTC
TRBJ1-2,TRBD1,.,TRBV11-2,CASSPTGTGVGYGYTF,TGTGCCAGCAGCCCAACGGGGACAGGGGTGGGCTATGGCTACACCTTC
TRBJ1-5,.,once,TRBV28,CASSSLQDQPQHF,TGTGCCAGCAGTTCCCTCCAGGATCAGCCCCAGCATTTT
TRBJ1-1,.,.,TRBV7-9,CASSLVGTGTEAFF,TGTGCCAGCAGCTTAGTAGGGACCGGGACGGAAGCTTTCTTT
TRBJ2-5,.,.,TRBV5-4,CASSLLTYYSQGETQYF,TGTGCCAGCAGCTTGTTGACCTATTACTCCCAGGGAGAGACCCAGTACTTC
TRBJ1-1,.,.,TRBV7-3,CASSPWPGARTEAFF,TGTGCCAGCAGCCCATGGCCAGGGGCTAGGACTGAAGCTTTCTTT
TRBJ1-1,.,few,TRBV7-9,CASSLGWSGPNTEAFF,TGTGCCAGCAGCTTAGGGTGGAGCGGCCCGAACACTGAAGCTTTCTTT
TRBJ1-1,.,.,TRBV20-1,CSARSYPEAFF,TGCAGTGCTAGATCCTACCCTGAAGCTTTCTTT
TRBJ2-3,.,.,TRBV6-5,CASTLGAGGTDTQYF,TGTGCCAGCACCCTGGGGGCGGGGGGCACAGATACGCAGTATTTT
TRBJ2-2,.,few,TRBV7-9,CASSLWGLNTGELFF,TGTGCCAGCAGCTTGTGGGGGCTAAACACCGGGGAGCTGTTTTTT
TRBJ2-7,TRBD1,.,TRBV4-1,CASSDPLGQGPLEQYF,TGCGCCAGCAGCGACCCACTCGGACAGGGCCCCCTAGAGCAGTACTTC
TRBJ2-5,.,.,TRBV7-2,CASSLGRVQTQYF,TGTGCCAGCAGCTTAGGCAGGGTACAGACCCAGTACTTC
TRBJ2-6,.,.,TRBV7-9,CASSPGVAGANVLTF,TGTGCCAGCAGCCCAGGGGTAGCTGGGGCCAACGTCCTGACTTTC
TRBJ2-7,TRBD2,.,TRBV27,CASSLLASGVREQYF,TGTGCCAGCAGTTTATTGGCTAGCGGGGTTCGTGAGCAGTACTTC
TRBJ2-1,.,.,TRBV7-3,CASSPIVASDNEQFF,TGTGCCAGCAGCCCGATAGTTGCTAGCGACAATGAGCAGTTCTTC
TRBJ2-3,.,.,TRBV19,CASSIRTGTDTQYF,TGTGCCAGTAGTATCAGGACGGGAACAGATACGCAGTATTTT
TRBJ1-1,TRBD1,once,TRBV9,CASSVSDHRGTEAFF,TGTGCCAGCAGCGTGTCAGACCACAGGGGAACTGAAGCTTTCTTT
TRBJ1-5,.,.,TRBV6-5,CASSYSRGYNQPQHF,TGTGCCAGCAGTTACTCGAGAGGTTACAATCAGCCCCAGCATTTT
TRBJ1-3,.,.,TRBV2,CASSGIGGLAGNTIYF,TGTGCCAGCAGTGGGATAGGAGGGTTGGCTGGAAACACCATATATTTT
TRBJ1-5,.,.,TRBV19,CASSIGSRSNQPQHF,TGTGCCAGTAGTATCGGGTCCAGATCCAATCAGCCCCAGCATTTT
TRBJ1-1,TRBD1,.,TRBV5-8,CASSDGTGDLEAFF,TGTGCCAGCAGCGACGGGACAGGGGACCTTGAAGCTTTCTTT
TRBJ1-5,TRBD1,.,TRBV19,CASSVDRNNQPQHF,TGTGCCAGTAGTGTGGACAGGAACAATCAGCCCCAGCATTTT
TRBJ2-1,.,.,TRBV7-2,CASSLGSTSYNEQFF,TGTGCCAGCAGCTTAGGGTCGACAAGCTACAATGAGCAGTTCTTC
TRBJ2-7,TRBD2,.,TRBV7-6,CASSLTSGGITPYEQYF,TGTGCCAGCAGCTTAACTAGCGGGGGGATAACCCCCTACGAGCAGTACTTC
TRBJ1-2,.,.,TRBV27,CASSSLQDVYGYTF,TGTGCCAGCAGTTCATTACAGGACGTCTATGGCTACACCTTC
TRBJ1-5,.,once,TRBV21-1,CASVPRGGYQHF,TGTGCCAGCGTCCCGAGAGGCGGATACCAGCATTTT
TRBJ1-2,TRBD1,.,TRBV2,CASSGQGPYGYTF,TGTGCCAGCAGTGGACAGGGGCCCTATGGCTACACCTTC